A single sample gave rise to the 23 T cell receptor beta chains below, sequenced in a study of blood T cell repertoires in COVID-19. The assay was immunoSEQ multiplex PCR, and TCRdb's table has in-frame clones only and misses some. Here the sample spans roughly 400,000 clones, around nine tenths being singletons. Sequencing was done on a sample of PBMCs or T cells enriched from blood (not recorded which). The origin of the receptors is a woman in her forties or fifties who had recovered from COVID-19.

This chain links TRBV3-1 (or the pseudogene TRBV3-2) with TRBJ1-1; possibly TRBD1 for D (5 bases). The germline V gene has CDR1 LGHDT and CDR2 YNNKEL (reference sequence). The CDR3 is 13 amino acids. Deletions cut 4 bases from V and 5 bases from J, with 11 bases between. The CDR3 nucleotides are TGTGCCAGCAGCCCGGGGGGGTGGACTGAAGCTTTCTTT. It yields the protein CASSPGGWTEAFF.

CDR3 amino acids: CASSSEVLSGNTIYF. The CDR3 DNA reads as TGTGCCAGCAGCTCTGAGGTCCTCTCTGGAAACACCATATATTTT. The chain is built from TRBV7-6 and TRBJ1-3; D call uncertain. This CDR3 comprises 15 residues. The V end was cut by 4 bases, the J end by 0 bases, with 10 bases between. Per the germline V gene, CDR1 is SGHVS and CDR2 is FNYEAQ.

The chain recombines TRBV6-5 with TRBJ1-1, with a weak D call TRBD1 (6 bases). This CDR3 is built from 13 residues. Per the germline V gene, CDR1 is MNHEY and CDR2 is SVGAGI. The ends were cut back, 5 bases at V and 0 bases at J, with 7 bases in the middle. As DNA, the CDR3 is TGTGCCAGCAGTACAGGGCTGAACACTGAAGCTTTCTTT. This gives the protein CASSTGLNTEAFF.

The rearrangement uses TRBV28 and TRBJ1-1; TRBD1 aligns across 8 bases. Germline V gene sequence: CDR1 MDHEN, CDR2 SYDVKM. The CDR3 length is 14 residues. Trimming removed 6 bases from V and 1 base from J; junction bases left unmatched: 4. The CDR3 region has the DNA TGTGCCAGCAGCGTGACAGGGGAGAACACTGAAGCTTTCTTT. It translates to CASSVTGENTEAFF. Full variable domain (outside the CDR3, taken from reference TRBV28 and TRBJ1-1): DVKVTQSSRYLVKRTGEKVFLECVQDMDHENMFWYRQDPGLGLRLIYFSYDVKMKEKGDIPEGYSVSREKKERFSLILESASTNQTSMYLCASSVTGENTEAFFGQGTRLTVV.

This chain links TRBV5-4 with TRBJ1-1; maybe TRBD1 (6 bases). Germline-derived CDR1 and CDR2 are SGHNT and YYREEE (reference sequence). Trimming pared 3 bases from V and 1 base from J, leaving 16 bases between. This CDR3 region has 16 residues. The CDR3 spells CASSSMKQGRNTEAFF. The CDR3 nucleotides read TGTGCCAGCAGCTCGATGAAACAGGGAAGGAACACTGAAGCTTTCTTT.

The rearrangement uses TRBV15 and TRBJ1-1; D possibly corresponds to TRBD1 (6 bases). The V end lost 1 base, the J end lost 5 bases, and 14 bases lay between the germline ends. This CDR3 region has 15 residues. Germline V gene lookup returns CDR1 LNHNV and CDR2 YYDKDF (reference sequence). The CDR3 protein is CATSRVSQGKTEAFF. DNA of the CDR3: TGTGCCACCAGCAGAGTCTCACAGGGAAAAACTGAAGCTTTCTTT.

The V and J genes are TRBV24-1 and TRBJ2-2, with D perhaps matching TRBD2 (7 bases). V dropped 6 bases and J dropped 3 bases, with 10 bases sitting between them. CDR1 is KGHDR and CDR2 is SFDVKD in the germline V gene. The CDR3 runs to 14 residues. CDR3 bases: TGTGCCACCAGTCGGGGGGCCGACACCGGGGAGCTGTTTTTT. This encodes CATSRGADTGELFF.

V and J are TRBV6-5 and TRBJ2-5, with TRBD2 matching 8 bases. Germline V gene sequence: CDR1 MNHEY, CDR2 SVGAGI. The CDR3 runs 16 residues. With 0 bases clipped from V and 2 bases from J, the junction kept 5 bases outside the gene matches. The CDR3 is CASSYSIGGAQETQYF. The CDR3 DNA reads TGTGCCAGCAGTTACTCGATCGGGGGGGCACAAGAGACCCAGTACTTC.

This chain links TRBV18 with TRBJ2-2, with 7 bases aligning to TRBD1. V lost 3 bases to trimming and J lost 4 bases; unmatched junction nucleotides: 8. This CDR3 is 16 amino acids long. The germline V gene encodes CDR1 KGHSH and CDR2 LQKENI. The DNA of the CDR3 is TGTGCCAGCTCACCCTACGAGGGGGCTGCCACCGGGGAGCTGTTTTTT. Translation: CASSPYEGAATGELFF.

The chain joins TRBV7-9 to TRBJ1-2; D is undetermined. Germline lookup yields CDR1 SEHNR and CDR2 FQNEAQ (reference sequence). Between the trimmed V and J ends, which lost 0 bases and 6 bases, there was a span of 8 bases. The CDR3 runs 13 residues. CDR3 sequence: CASSLAWSDGYTF. In DNA, the CDR3 is TGTGCCAGCAGCTTAGCATGGAGTGATGGCTACACCTTC.

This clone was observed once. V and J are TRBV7-9 and TRBJ1-2, with D uncertain. Germline CDR1 SEHNR, CDR2 FQNEAQ (reference sequence). The germline V and J ends were trimmed by 4 bases and 4 bases, with 13 bases remaining between them. The length of the CDR3 is 14 residues. CDR3 sequence (DNA): TGTGCCAGCAGCTCCATCGGGAGACTCTATGGCTACACCTTC. Translated, it gives CASSSIGRLYGYTF.

This clone was seen a single time. This chain connects TRBV19 to TRBJ2-2; no clear D gene. CDR3 length equals 13 residues. Trimming stripped 2 bases from V and 6 bases from J, with 7 bases between. Germline-derived CDR1 and CDR2 are LNHDA and SQIVND (reference sequence). The CDR3, as DNA: TGTGCCAGTAGTATACAGGTCGCCGGGGAGCTGTTTTTT. This sequence encodes CASSIQVAGELFF.

The genes are TRBV19 and TRBJ1-2; D unclear. The V gene's germline CDR1 is LNHDA and CDR2 SQIVND (reference sequence). Trimming removed 6 bases at V and 7 bases at J, with 15 bases between. The CDR3 is 13 amino acids. The CDR3 sequence: CASSEYASSGYTF. For the CDR3, the DNA is TGTGCCAGTAGCGAATATGCTTCCAGTGGCTACACCTTC.

This sequence joins TRBV4-1 and TRBJ1-5; 9 nucleotides agree with TRBD1. The CDR3 is 15 residues long. The trim removed 2 bases at V and 7 bases at J, leaving 6 bases unmatched. CDR1 is MGHRA, CDR2 YSYEKL, per germline. CDR3 region: CASSQYGTGNQPQHF. In nucleotides, the CDR3 is TGCGCCAGCAGCCAATATGGGACAGGGAACCAGCCCCAGCATTTT.

Concerning this clone itself: The same CDR3 also results from other DNA sequences found in this sample. The chain combines TRBV6-5 with TRBJ1-1, with D possibly matching TRBD1 (6 bases). Germline V lookup: CDR1 MNHEY, CDR2 SVGAGI. V was trimmed by 2 bases and J by 5 bases, leaving 9 bases between them. This CDR3 comprises 13 residues. The CDR3 nucleotides are TGTGCCAGCAGTTACGGGGGCGGGACTGAAGCTTTCTTT. This translates into CASSYGGGTEAFF.

This chain links TRBV16 with TRBJ1-2; a weak D match, TRBD1 (5 bases). The germline CDR1 and CDR2 sequences are KGHSY and FQNENV. The CDR3 is 14 residues long. Trimming took off 0 bases at V and 4 bases at J, with 9 bases between the two ends. The CDR3 loop is CASSQSTGVYGYTF. The CDR3 DNA reads as TGTGCCAGCAGCCAATCGACGGGGGTCTATGGCTACACCTTC.

The CDR3 loop is CASSPSRDTQYF. The CDR3, as DNA: TGTGCCAGCAGTCCCTCTAGAGATACGCAGTATTTT. The rearrangement links TRBV12-3 or TRBV12-4 to TRBJ2-3; D call uncertain. The V end lost 5 bases, the J end lost 5 bases, and 8 bases lay between the germline ends. This CDR3 is 12 amino acids long.

The V call is TRBV29-1, the J call TRBJ2-5; TRBD1 matches 8 bases. The CDR3 has 14 residues. Trimming took 7 bases from V and 5 from J; bases not matched to a gene: 12. Germline V lookup: CDR1 SQVTM, CDR2 ANQGSEA. Written as DNA, the CDR3 is TGCAGCGCCCAATCGACAGGGGTTGACGAGACCCAGTACTTC. Its protein is CSAQSTGVDETQYF.

V is TRBV3-1 (or the pseudogene TRBV3-2) and J is TRBJ1-6; D unresolved. Trimming took 3 bases from V and 0 from J, leaving 9 bases between them. The CDR3 is 16 amino acids. Per germline, CDR1 LGHDT and CDR2 YNNKEL (reference sequence). Here the CDR3 reads CASSHVYSSYNSPLHF. DNA for the CDR3: TGTGCCAGCAGCCACGTCTATAGCTCCTATAATTCACCCCTCCACTTT.

The V call is TRBV7-9, the J call TRBJ2-7; 8 bases are shared with TRBD2. This CDR3 contains 16 residues. Germline loops: CDR1 SEHNR, CDR2 FQNEAQ (reference sequence). The J segment lost 0 bases and the V segment lost 0 bases, leaving 4 bases of the junction unmatched. CDR3 nucleotide sequence: TGTGCCAGCAGCTTAGCAGCGGGGGAAAACTCCTACGAGCAGTACTTC. Protein sequence: CASSLAAGENSYEQYF.

The chain links TRBV7-9 to TRBJ2-7, with TRBD1 matching over 8 bases. The CDR3 extends over 13 amino acids. J gave up 2 bases and V 5 bases, and 2 bases lay outside the gene matches. The germline CDR1 and CDR2 sequences are SEHNR and FQNEAQ (reference sequence). The CDR3 loop reads CASSLTGAYEQYF. DNA for the CDR3: TGTGCCAGCAGCCTGACAGGGGCCTACGAGCAGTACTTC.

The chain has TRBV21-1 and TRBJ1-6; the table names TRBD1, a call not compared with the DNA. TRBV21-1 is listed as a pseudogene. The CDR3 spans 20 residues. CDR3 in DNA: TGTGCCAGCAGCGGAAAGCTTACGCGGACAGGGAGCTCCTATAATTCACCCCTCCACTTT. This translates into CASSGKLTRTGSSYNSPLHF.

This clone came up once. The chain uses TRBV3-1 (or the pseudogene TRBV3-2) and TRBJ2-3; D is uncertain. V lost 1 base to trimming and J lost 7 bases, with 15 bases between them. CDR1 and CDR2 from the germline V gene are LGHDT and YNNKEL (reference sequence). This CDR3 spans 15 amino acids. CDR3 sequence: CASSQAATASYTQYF. The CDR3 nucleotides are TGTGCCAGCAGCCAAGCAGCGACCGCAAGCTATACGCAGTATTTT.